This T cell receptor (beta chain) came from a study of cytomegalovirus exposure and HLA in healthy donors. General study results and limits: The study recorded around 160 TCR beta chains that were cytomegalovirus-associated.

Using immunoSEQ multiplex PCR, the repertoire was profiled, and TCRdb retains in-frame clones only, with some absent. The table lists tens of thousands of clones, 84% of them singletons. Germline V gives CDR1 SGHKS, CDR2 YYEKEE (reference sequence). The ends were cut back, 0 bases at V and 2 bases at J, with 11 bases in the middle. The CDR3 loop spans 16 amino acids. In this sample, this clone turned up once. What it recognizes is unknown. The sample consisted of PBMCs. The rearrangement links TRBV5-5 to TRBJ1-4, with TRBD1 as a possible D gene (5 bases). The TCR sequence derives from a young woman in good health and CMV-seropositive. The CDR3 reads CASSLGAGETNEKLFF. The CDR3 DNA follows: TGTGCCAGCAGCTTGGGCGCGGGGGAGACTAATGAAAAACTGTTTTTT.